Below, 29 T cell receptor beta chains from the same sample are listed, as sequenced in a study of blood T cell repertoires in COVID-19. Generated by immunoSEQ multiplex PCR, the TCRdb table keeps only in-frame clones and is missing some. The data hold over 100,000 clones, with just under 95% observed a single time. The sample taken for sequencing was peripheral blood. These receptors came from a woman aged 50 to 60 with COVID-19, enrolled during active disease.

V and J are TRBV7-2 and TRBJ2-7; TRBD2 aligns across 14 bases. J gave up 0 bases and V 3 bases, and 10 bases lay outside the gene matches. CDR1 and CDR2 (germline): SGHTA, FQGNSA. This CDR3 is built from 19 residues. The CDR3 region has the DNA TGTGCCAGCAGCTTTGTCTCGGGACTAGCGGGGGCGAGCTCCTACGAGCAGTACTTC. It translates to CASSFVSGLAGASSYEQYF. Looking up the rest from reference TRBV7-2 and TRBJ2-7 gives the full variable domain: GAGVSQSPSNKVTEKGKDVELRCDPISGHTALYWYRQSLGQGLEFLIYFQGNSAPDKSGLPSDRFSAERTGGSVSTLTIQRTQQEDSAVYLCASSFVSGLAGASSYEQYFGPGTRLTVT.

This clone is a singleton in its sample. The genes are TRBV9 and TRBJ1-6; D unclear. Germline CDR1 SGDLS, CDR2 YYNGEE. CDR3 length: 15 amino acids. V was pared by 0 bases and J by 6 bases, with 10 bases between. CDR3 sequence (DNA): TGTGCCAGCAGCGTAGGGCCTCGTGGTAATTCACCCCTCCACTTT. Amino acid sequence: CASSVGPRGNSPLHF.

This rearrangement joins TRBV11-2 to TRBJ1-6, with D perhaps TRBD1 (5 bases). Trimming left V 2 bases short and J 14 bases short, with 16 bases between. The CDR3 runs to 14 residues. Germline CDR1 and CDR2: SGHAT and FQNNGV. CDR3 nucleotides: TGTGCCAGCAGCTTATTTGACGGGGGTGCGGCCCTCCACTTT. Translated: CASSLFDGGAALHF.

The chain has TRBV5-6 and TRBJ1-2; 7 nucleotides align to TRBD1. The V gene end was trimmed by 4 bases and the J gene end by 3 bases; junction bases not matched to a gene: 6. CDR1 and CDR2 from the germline V gene are SGHDT and YYEEEE. This CDR3 has 14 amino acids. CDR3 residues: CASSRGQLHYGYTF. DNA of the CDR3: TGTGCCAGCAGCCGGGGACAGCTCCACTATGGCTACACCTTC.

J is TRBJ1-3 and V is TRBV9; D might be TRBD1 (6 bases). V lost 0 bases, J lost 1 base, and 14 bases lay in between. This CDR3 comprises 17 residues. Germline V gene sequence: CDR1 SGDLS, CDR2 YYNGEE. DNA for the CDR3: TGTGCCAGCAGCGTAGGGCCCCCACAGGGATCTGGAAACACCATATATTTT. As protein: CASSVGPPQGSGNTIYF.

This clone came up a few times. The chain uses TRBV2 and TRBJ2-4; 9 positions match TRBD1. CDR1 SNHLY and CDR2 FYNNEI come from the germline V gene. The CDR3 sequence is 13 residues long. Trimming cost V 5 bases and J 10 bases; bases outside gene matches: 6. In DNA, the CDR3 is TGTGCCAGCAGTTCCGGACAGGGGCGGATTCAGTACTTC. Protein: CASSSGQGRIQYF.

The rearrangement uses TRBV29-1 and TRBJ1-2, with D uncertain. Trimming pared 2 bases from V and 3 bases from J, leaving 13 bases between. Germline CDR1 and CDR2: SQVTM and ANQGSEA. The CDR3 spans 14 residues. The CDR3 sequence is CSVEIRPGDYGYTF. CDR3 coding DNA: TGCAGCGTTGAAATCCGGCCGGGTGACTATGGCTACACCTTC. Complete variable domain (other parts from reference TRBV29-1 and TRBJ1-2): SAVISQKPSRDICQRGTSLTIQCQVDSQVTMMFWYRQQPGQSLTLIATANQGSEATYESGFVIDKFPISRPNLTFSTLTVSNMSPEDSSIYLCSVEIRPGDYGYTFGSGTRLTVV.

V gene TRBV27 combines with J gene TRBJ2-7; perhaps TRBD2 as D (6 bases). V lost 3 bases, J lost 5 bases, and 11 bases lay in between. The CDR3 runs 13 residues. Germline CDR1 reads MNHEY; CDR2 reads SMNVEV (reference sequence). For the CDR3, the DNA is TGTGCCAGCAGTTTGGGTAGGGAGGACGAGCAGTACTTC. Translation: CASSLGREDEQYF.

The V and J genes are TRBV6-6 and TRBJ1-4; 9 bases map to TRBD1. V was clipped by 5 bases and J by 7 bases; unmatched bases: 8. The CDR3 sequence is 15 residues long. The V gene's germline CDR1 is MNHNY and CDR2 SVGAGI (reference sequence). In nucleotides, the CDR3 is TGTGCCAGCAGTCAAGAGACAGGGGGAGGTGAAAAACTGTTTTTT. It translates to CASSQETGGGEKLFF.

This chain connects TRBV5-1 to TRBJ1-3; no reliable D call. The CDR3 covers 15 residues. Per the germline V gene, CDR1 is SGHRS and CDR2 is YFSETQ. The V and J ends lost 2 bases and 2 bases respectively, with 11 bases between them. The CDR3 DNA reads TGCGCCAGCAGCTTTTCACGGGGAACTGGAAACACCATATATTTT. It specifies CASSFSRGTGNTIYF.

The J gene is TRBJ1-1, the V gene TRBV5-6, with TRBD1 matching 7 bases. Germline V CDR1 and CDR2: SGHDT, YYEEEE. V lost 0 bases, J lost 7 bases, and 3 bases stayed unmatched. The CDR3 covers 13 residues. This CDR3 reads CASSLGQGVEAFF. As DNA, the CDR3 is TGTGCCAGCAGCTTGGGGCAGGGGGTTGAAGCTTTCTTT.

The chain uses TRBV19 and TRBJ2-2; 12 nucleotides line up with TRBD1. Germline loops: CDR1 LNHDA, CDR2 SQIVND (reference sequence). The J segment lost 7 bases and the V segment lost 5 bases, leaving 8 bases of the junction unmatched. The CDR3 sequence is 16 residues long. This CDR3 reads CASSPPGTGGNGELFF. CDR3 in DNA: TGTGCCAGTAGTCCTCCTGGGACAGGGGGCAACGGGGAGCTGTTTTTT.

The chain joins TRBV9 to TRBJ2-2; the D is unclear. Trimming took 3 bases from V and 4 from J, leaving 13 bases between them. This CDR3 has 15 amino acids. CDR1 is SGDLS, CDR2 YYNGEE, per germline. CDR3 residues: CASSARIDRTGELFF. The CDR3 DNA reads TGTGCCAGCAGCGCTCGCATAGATCGCACCGGGGAGCTGTTTTTT.

V is TRBV15 and J is TRBJ2-7; maybe TRBD1 (5 bases). Germline assignment: CDR1 LNHNV and CDR2 YYDKDF (reference sequence). V lost 4 bases and J 2 bases, leaving 15 bases between the germline ends. There are 15 residues in the CDR3. CDR3: CATSKGQGSTYEQYF. The CDR3 region has the DNA TGTGCCACCAGCAAGGGGCAGGGTTCAACCTACGAGCAGTACTTC.

This sequence joins TRBV4-1 and TRBJ1-2; D is perhaps TRBD1 (6 bases). In germline, CDR1 is MGHRA, CDR2 YSYEKL. CDR3 length equals 16 residues. Trimming pared 1 base from V and 2 bases from J, leaving 14 bases between. CDR3: CASSQVLGGGNYGYTF. The CDR3 nucleotides read TGCGCCAGCAGCCAAGTCTTAGGGGGTGGAAACTATGGCTACACCTTC.

V gene TRBV2 combines with J gene TRBJ1-2, with 9 positions matching TRBD1. V gave up 6 bases and J gave up 8 bases; unmatched junction bases: 7. The CDR3 covers 13 residues. Germline lookup yields CDR1 SNHLY and CDR2 FYNNEI. CDR3 in DNA: TGTGCCAGCAGACTGGGGACAGGGAGAGGCTACACCTTC. This translates into CASRLGTGRGYTF.

This clone was seen a single time. The chain recombines TRBV19 with TRBJ1-5; TRBD1 matches at 8 bases. V was pared by 5 bases and J by 1 base, with 10 bases of the junction left unmatched. The CDR3 loop spans 17 amino acids. The germline V gene has CDR1 LNHDA and CDR2 SQIVND (reference sequence). The CDR3 here is CASSAPTGEGSNQPQHF. The CDR3 DNA reads TGTGCCAGTAGTGCCCCGACAGGGGAAGGGAGCAATCAGCCCCAGCATTTT.

The chain links TRBV21-1 to TRBJ2-7; whether TRBD1, the table's D call, matches the DNA was not checked. TRBV21-1 is a known pseudogene. This CDR3 region has 15 residues. The CDR3 DNA reads as TGTGCCAGCACCGGGGGACAGGGGGCGATCTACGAGCAGTACTTC. Translating gives CASTGGQGAIYEQYF.

The chain is built from TRBV11-2 and TRBJ1-1; 7 bases agree with TRBD1. This CDR3 has 17 residues. Per the germline V gene, CDR1 is SGHAT and CDR2 is FQNNGV. V dropped 5 bases and J dropped 2; count of bases not matched to a gene: 14. DNA of the CDR3: TGTGCCAGCAGCGAACTTTCTTGGACAGGTGGTAACACTGAAGCTTTCTTT. Translated: CASSELSWTGGNTEAFF.

The chain employs TRBV6-6 and TRBJ1-5; 8 bases line up with TRBD1. The germline gives CDR1 MNHNY, CDR2 SVGAGI (reference sequence). The CDR3 totals 17 residues. The V and J ends lost 5 bases and 3 bases, in that order; junction bases with no gene match: 12. This chain's CDR3 is CASSQTGVQPINQPQHF. The CDR3 DNA reads TGTGCCAGCAGTCAGACAGGGGTGCAGCCGATCAATCAGCCCCAGCATTTT.

The V and J genes are TRBV9 and TRBJ2-5, with TRBD1 matching 7 bases. J lost 4 bases, V lost 1 base, and 4 bases had no gene match. The germline V gene has CDR1 SGDLS and CDR2 YYNGEE. The CDR3 consists of 14 residues. The DNA for the CDR3 is TGTGCCAGCAGCGTAACAGGGGATACAGAGACCCAGTACTTC. This translates into CASSVTGDTETQYF. The complete variable domain, with remaining parts taken from reference TRBV9 and TRBJ2-5, reads DSGVTQTPKHLITATGQRVTLRCSPRSGDLSVYWYQQSLDQGLQFLIQYYNGEERAKGNILERFSAQQFPDLHSELNLSSLELGDSALYFCASSVTGDTETQYFGPGTRLLVL.

This clone appeared a single time. V gene TRBV19 combines with J gene TRBJ2-3, with no clear D. Deletions cut 4 bases from V and 4 bases from J, with 15 bases between. Germline values: CDR1 LNHDA, CDR2 SQIVND (reference sequence). The CDR3 is made up of 15 amino acids. The CDR3 region is CASSTLAPGADTQYF. The CDR3 DNA reads as TGTGCCAGTAGTACCTTAGCCCCTGGAGCAGATACGCAGTATTTT.

The chain carries TRBV7-9 and TRBJ1-2, with D perhaps matching TRBD1 (5 bases). This CDR3 has 12 amino acids. Per germline, CDR1 SEHNR and CDR2 FQNEAQ (reference sequence). V lost 5 bases, J lost 8 bases, and 12 bases lay in between. The CDR3: CASSQGRVGYTF. DNA for the CDR3: TGTGCCAGCAGCCAAGGCAGGGTCGGCTACACCTTC.

This chain connects TRBV27 to TRBJ2-3; D possibly corresponds to TRBD2 (7 bases). Looked up from germline, CDR1 is MNHEY and CDR2 is SMNVEV (reference sequence). The V end lost 6 bases, the J end lost 0 bases, and 28 bases lay between the germline ends. CDR3 length: 20 amino acids. Written as DNA, the CDR3 is TGTGCCAGCAGCCGGGGGAGGTCTGGTCCCGGGGGGCTGAGCACAGATACGCAGTATTTT. Translating it yields CASSRGRSGPGGLSTDTQYF.

This clone was counted a few times. This sequence joins TRBV2 and TRBJ1-4, with TRBD1 identical over 10 bases. The CDR3 extends over 15 amino acids. The germline V gene has CDR1 SNHLY and CDR2 FYNNEI. V was pared by 3 bases and J by 7 bases, with 5 bases of the junction left unmatched. Here the CDR3 DNA reads TGTGCCAGCAGTGACCCCGACAGGGGGCTTGAAAAACTGTTTTTT. Amino acids: CASSDPDRGLEKLFF.

The rearrangement uses TRBV19 and TRBJ1-2, with D unresolved. V gave up 4 bases and J gave up 2 bases, with 20 bases separating them. CDR3 size: 17 residues. Germline-derived CDR1 and CDR2 are LNHDA and SQIVND (reference sequence). CDR3 residues: CASSNPGRAEWNYGYTF. The CDR3, as DNA: TGTGCCAGTAGTAACCCCGGGAGGGCGGAGTGGAACTATGGCTACACCTTC.

The chain joins TRBV19 to TRBJ1-2; TRBD1 aligns across 7 bases. V shed 4 bases, J shed 6 bases, and the junction held 8 bases outside the gene matches. CDR3 length equals 14 residues. The germline V gene has CDR1 LNHDA and CDR2 SQIVND (reference sequence). CDR3 in amino acids: CASSTRQGSNGYTF. CDR3 DNA sequence: TGTGCCAGTAGTACTCGACAGGGATCGAATGGCTACACCTTC. Variable domain in full (rest from reference TRBV19 and TRBJ1-2): DGGITQSPKYLFRKEGQNVTLSCEQNLNHDAMYWYRQDPGQGLRLIYYSQIVNDFQKGDIAEGYSVSREKKESFPLTVTSAQKNPTAFYLCASSTRQGSNGYTFGSGTRLTVV.

The V gene is TRBV6-5, the J gene TRBJ1-1; D is unresolved. The germline CDR1 and CDR2 sequences are MNHEY and SVGAGI. The CDR3 contains 13 residues. V was shortened by 6 bases and J by 2 bases, with 10 bases between the two germline ends. This CDR3 is CASSQQSNTEAFF. CDR3 DNA: TGTGCCAGCAGCCAACAGAGCAACACTGAAGCTTTCTTT.

This clone was counted a single time. The rearrangement links TRBV11-2 to TRBJ2-2; 12 nucleotides match TRBD2. V was clipped by 5 bases and J by 3 bases; unmatched bases: 7. The germline gives CDR1 SGHAT, CDR2 FQNNGV. The CDR3 is made up of 17 amino acids. The CDR3 spells CASSLRTSGTYTGELFF. CDR3 bases: TGTGCCAGCAGCCTAAGGACTAGCGGGACCTACACCGGGGAGCTGTTTTTT.